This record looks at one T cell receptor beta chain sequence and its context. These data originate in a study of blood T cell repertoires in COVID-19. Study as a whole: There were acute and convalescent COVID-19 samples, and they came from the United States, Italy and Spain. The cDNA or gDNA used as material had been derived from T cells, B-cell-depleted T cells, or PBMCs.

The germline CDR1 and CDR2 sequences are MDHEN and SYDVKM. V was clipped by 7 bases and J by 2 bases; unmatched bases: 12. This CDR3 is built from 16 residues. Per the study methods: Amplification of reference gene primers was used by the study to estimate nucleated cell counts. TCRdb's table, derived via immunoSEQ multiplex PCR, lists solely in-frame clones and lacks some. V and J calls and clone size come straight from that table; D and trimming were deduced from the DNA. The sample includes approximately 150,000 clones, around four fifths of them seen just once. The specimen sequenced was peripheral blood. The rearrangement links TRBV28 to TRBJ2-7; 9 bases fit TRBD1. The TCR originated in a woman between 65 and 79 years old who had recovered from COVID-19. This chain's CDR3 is CASITPGQGSAYEQYF. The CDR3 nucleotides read TGTGCCAGCATCACCCCGGGACAGGGATCAGCCTACGAGCAGTACTTC. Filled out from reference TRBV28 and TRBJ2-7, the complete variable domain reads DVKVTQSSRYLVKRTGEKVFLECVQDMDHENMFWYRQDPGLGLRLIYFSYDVKMKEKGDIPEGYSVSREKKERFSLILESASTNQTSMYLCASITPGQGSAYEQYFGPGTRLTVT.